Each of the 22 T cell receptor beta chains below was sequenced from the same sample in a study of cytomegalovirus exposure and HLA in healthy donors. PCR used 60 Vbeta primers and 13 Jbeta primers. Clones were sequenced by immunoSEQ multiplex PCR, and TCRdb holds only the in-frame ones, with some missing. The table shows about 160,000 clones, with around 79% occurring only once. The sequenced material came from PBMCs. The receptors originated from a man in his forties or fifties in good health and CMV-seronegative.

This clone was detected only once. The rearrangement links TRBV2 to TRBJ1-3, with a tentative D call TRBD1 (5 bases). CDR3 length equals 13 residues. Germline assignment: CDR1 SNHLY and CDR2 FYNNEI. V was trimmed by 4 bases and J by 5 bases, leaving 9 bases between them. DNA for the CDR3: TGTGCCAGCAGTGCAGGGTTCCGAAACACCATATATTTT. As protein: CASSAGFRNTIYF. The variable domain in full, completed from reference TRBV2 and TRBJ1-3, reads EPEVTQTPSHQVTQMGQEVILRCVPISNHLYFYWYRQILGQKVEFLVSFYNNEISEKSEIFDDQFSVERPDGSNFTLKIRSTKLEDSAMYFCASSAGFRNTIYFGEGSWLTVV.

The CDR3 here is CASSDLRDLNTEAFF. The CDR3 DNA is TGTGCCAGCAGCGACCTACGTGACTTGAACACTGAAGCTTTCTTT. The rearrangement uses TRBV2 and TRBJ1-1; no clear D. The V gene's germline CDR1 is SNHLY and CDR2 FYNNEI. The V and J ends lost 6 bases and 0 bases respectively, with 14 bases between them. The CDR3 consists of 15 residues.

The CDR3 DNA reads TGTGCCAGCAGGCCCACGACAGTGGCCGGGGAGCTGTTTTTT. The encoded protein is CASRPTTVAGELFF. V gene TRBV2 combines with J gene TRBJ2-2; possible D gene TRBD1, 5 bases. Trimming took off 6 bases at V and 6 bases at J, with 14 bases between the two ends. From germline, CDR1 is SNHLY and CDR2 FYNNEI. The CDR3 is made up of 14 amino acids.

CDR3 protein: CASSDGTGNTGELFF. As DNA, the CDR3 is TGTGCCAGCAGTGACGGGACAGGGAACACCGGGGAGCTGTTTTTT. This chain links TRBV6-1 with TRBJ2-2, with 8 bases identical to TRBD1. CDR3 size: 15 residues. Germline CDR1 reads MNHNS; CDR2 reads SASEGT. The trim removed 3 bases at V and 1 base at J, leaving 1 base unmatched.

The V gene is TRBV9, the J gene TRBJ2-2; 9 bases map to TRBD2. The CDR3 runs to 16 residues. Germline V gene data show CDR1 as SGDLS and CDR2 as YYNGEE. The J segment lost 6 bases and the V segment lost 0 bases, leaving 6 bases of the junction unmatched. CDR3 nucleotide sequence: TGTGCCAGCAGCGTAGGGGGTGGCGGGGGGGCCGGGGAGCTGTTTTTT. It is translated as CASSVGGGGGAGELFF.

The chain employs TRBV19 and TRBJ2-6, with 8 bases aligning to TRBD1. V lost 3 bases and J lost 1; bases outside the gene matches: 5. CDR3 size: 17 residues. The germline CDR1 and CDR2 sequences are LNHDA and SQIVND (reference sequence). The CDR3 DNA is TGTGCCAGTAGTATCACAGGGGGGACATCTGGGGCCAACGTCCTGACTTTC. Its protein is CASSITGGTSGANVLTF.

The chain recombines TRBV7-2 with TRBJ1-2, with 7 bases aligning to TRBD1. In germline, CDR1 is SGHTA, CDR2 FQGNSA. There are 16 residues in the CDR3. V was clipped by 5 bases and J by 8 bases; unmatched bases: 17. This CDR3 is CASSPPGLTGNQGYTF. The CDR3 DNA reads TGTGCCAGCAGCCCACCTGGGTTGACAGGGAATCAAGGCTACACCTTC.

The table lists this clone with a few counts. V gene TRBV7-9 combines with J gene TRBJ2-3; possible D gene TRBD2, 6 bases. The CDR3 runs to 13 residues. The V gene's germline CDR1 is SEHNR and CDR2 FQNEAQ (reference sequence). V gave up 5 bases and J gave up 6 bases, with 12 bases separating them. The CDR3 region is CASSKGTRDTQYF. The CDR3, as DNA: TGTGCCAGCAGCAAGGGGACTCGGGATACGCAGTATTTT.

J is TRBJ2-5 and V is TRBV19; the match to TRBD1 covers 9 bases. CDR3 length: 15 residues. With 2 bases clipped from V and 5 bases from J, the junction kept 6 bases outside the gene matches. Germline assignment: CDR1 LNHDA and CDR2 SQIVND (reference sequence). In nucleotides, the CDR3 is TGTGCCAGTAGTATAAACAGGGGGCGCGCTGAGACCCAGTACTTC. It encodes CASSINRGRAETQYF.

This clone was counted only a few times. The J gene is TRBJ1-1, the V gene TRBV28; D remains ambiguous. Germline CDR1 MDHEN, CDR2 SYDVKM. The CDR3 is 10 residues long. Deletions cut 8 bases from V and 10 bases from J, with 11 bases between. CDR3 sequence (DNA): TGTGCCAGCTCGAGTTCGTTAGCTTTCTTT. Translation: CASSSSLAFF.

The chain recombines TRBV18 with TRBJ2-5, with no clear D. In germline, CDR1 is KGHSH, CDR2 LQKENI. The V and J ends lost 3 bases and 2 bases respectively, with 10 bases between them. This CDR3 is built from 14 residues. In DNA form, the CDR3 reads TGTGCCAGCTCACCGCGGCTCGATCAAGAGACCCAGTACTTC. It yields the protein CASSPRLDQETQYF.

V usage is TRBV7-6 and J usage is TRBJ2-5; 7 bases line up with TRBD2. Germline V gives CDR1 SGHVS, CDR2 FNYEAQ. There are 15 residues in the CDR3. The ends lost 5 bases at V and 5 bases at J; junction bases unmatched: 11. The CDR3 reads CASSLSGAEGETQYF. DNA for the CDR3: TGTGCCAGCAGCCTGAGCGGGGCCGAGGGGGAGACCCAGTACTTC.

This clone was observed a single time. The chain couples TRBV5-4 to TRBJ2-7; 8 nucleotides match TRBD1. V lost 2 bases and J lost 5; bases outside the gene matches: 12. The germline V gene encodes CDR1 SGHNT and CDR2 YYREEE (reference sequence). The length of the CDR3 is 16 residues. For the CDR3, the DNA is TGTGCCAGCAGCTTCCCCAATGGACAGGGCCTGAACGAGCAGTACTTC. It encodes CASSFPNGQGLNEQYF.

This rearrangement joins TRBV28 to TRBJ1-2; 8 bases align to TRBD1. V lost 10 bases to trimming and J lost 8 bases; unmatched junction nucleotides: 12. The CDR3 runs to 13 residues. Germline CDR1 and CDR2: MDHEN and SYDVKM. The CDR3 loop reads CAIKSQGAMGYTF. CDR3 DNA sequence: TGTGCCATCAAGTCCCAGGGGGCGATGGGCTACACCTTC.

The CDR3 bases are TGTGCCAGCAGTGTAGGAGGTGGGTGGGAGCAGTACTTC. It codes for CASSVGGGWEQYF. The chain joins TRBV2 to TRBJ2-7, with D possibly being TRBD2 (5 bases). Trimming took 4 bases from V and 7 from J, leaving 14 bases between them. The CDR3 totals 13 residues. Germline loops: CDR1 SNHLY, CDR2 FYNNEI.

V usage is TRBV2 and J usage is TRBJ1-1, with D perhaps matching TRBD1 (6 bases). V was shortened by 1 base and J by 0 bases, with 12 bases between the two germline ends. CDR3 size: 16 residues. CDR1 and CDR2 from the germline V gene are SNHLY and FYNNEI. This CDR3 is CASSEDGGAVNTEAFF. The CDR3 DNA sequence: TGTGCCAGCAGTGAAGATGGGGGCGCGGTGAACACTGAAGCTTTCTTT.

This clone was observed a single time. The CDR3 loop is CASSPPSGGALNEQYF. In nucleotides, the CDR3 is TGTGCCAGTAGTCCCCCTAGCGGGGGGGCGCTGAACGAGCAGTACTTC. The chain uses TRBV19 and TRBJ2-7; the match to TRBD2 covers 12 bases. The CDR3 sequence is 16 residues long. Germline loops: CDR1 LNHDA, CDR2 SQIVND (reference sequence). V dropped 5 bases and J dropped 5; count of bases not matched to a gene: 10.

The V call is TRBV19, the J call TRBJ2-3, with 9 bases matching TRBD2. The CDR3 loop spans 16 amino acids. V dropped 5 bases and J dropped 5; count of bases not matched to a gene: 11. Per germline, CDR1 LNHDA and CDR2 SQIVND (reference sequence). The CDR3 is CASSDTAGGPLDTQYF. The CDR3 DNA reads TGTGCCAGTAGTGACACAGCGGGGGGCCCACTAGATACGCAGTATTTT.

This chain uses TRBV7-2 with TRBJ2-7; weak D call: TRBD1 (5 bases). CDR1 and CDR2 from the germline V gene are SGHTA and FQGNSA. V lost 4 bases and J lost 2, with 9 bases in between. CDR3 length: 13 residues. CDR3 coding DNA: TGTGCCAGCAGCTACGACAGCGCCTACGAGCAGTACTTC. Encoded protein: CASSYDSAYEQYF. Based on the CDR3 plus reference TRBV7-2 and TRBJ2-7, the full variable domain is GAGVSQSPSNKVTEKGKDVELRCDPISGHTALYWYRQSLGQGLEFLIYFQGNSAPDKSGLPSDRFSAERTGGSVSTLTIQRTQQEDSAVYLCASSYDSAYEQYFGPGTRLTVT.

The chain carries TRBV7-8 and TRBJ1-5; 9 positions agree with TRBD1. Germline-derived CDR1 and CDR2 are SGHVS and FQNEAQ. This CDR3 region has 14 residues. With V trimmed by 1 base and J by 6 bases, 1 base remained unmatched. Here the CDR3 reads CASSLVTGGQPQHF. The CDR3 DNA follows: TGTGCCAGCAGCTTAGTGACAGGGGGTCAGCCCCAGCATTTT.

This rearrangement joins TRBV5-4 to TRBJ1-2; TRBD1 matches 8 bases. From germline, CDR1 is SGHNT and CDR2 YYREEE (reference sequence). After removal of 5 bases from V and 7 bases from J, the junction contained 7 bases not matched to a gene. The CDR3 has 13 residues. CDR3 sequence (DNA): TGTGCCAGCAGAAGCGACAGGGGAGGTGGCTACACCTTC. Protein sequence: CASRSDRGGGYTF.

The chain carries TRBV4-1 and TRBJ2-3; tentatively, D is TRBD1 (6 bases). V was shortened by 2 bases and J by 3 bases, with 12 bases between the two germline ends. CDR3 length: 15 residues. CDR1 and CDR2 from the germline V gene are MGHRA and YSYEKL. CDR3 loop: CASSQLQGLTDTQYF. The CDR3 bases are TGCGCCAGCAGCCAACTACAGGGTCTGACAGATACGCAGTATTTT.